The rows below give T cell receptor beta chains drawn from one sample of a study of a mutant IDH1 vaccine in newly diagnosed glioma. Repertoires were generated with immunoSEQ multiplex PCR, while TCRdb's copy carries only in-frame clones and drops some. The top ten hold around 4.7% of the sample, which has 50,000 or so clones, about 88% seen once. Antigens of these TCRs are unknown. The sample in question was PBMCs, obtained from a glioma patient whose treatment included an IDH1 peptide vaccine. These receptors all stem from a woman aged 25 to 39 with glioma. Some clones in this sample may be carry-over from other donors' samples. Both conserved end residues are part of each CDR3. A D gene is named only where the DNA matches it firmly. Expanded clones are given a class, and other clones once, few, many or no size at all.

D,size,J,V,DNA,CDR3
.,large,TRBJ1-5,TRBV10-1,TGCGCCAGCAGTGAAACAGTAGCTCAGCCCCAGCATTTT,CASSETVAQPQHF
.,.,TRBJ1-2,TRBV7-9,TGTGCCAGCAGCTCCGGGGGGTCCCTCGGGGATGGCTACACCTTC,CASSSGGSLGDGYTF
.,.,TRBJ1-1,TRBV6-1,TGTGCCAGCAGTTGGAACACTGAAGCTTTCTTT,CASSWNTEAFF
.,few,TRBJ2-7,TRBV28,TGTGCCAGCAGGCCTGACTACAACGAGCAGTACTTC,CASRPDYNEQYF
.,.,TRBJ2-2,TRBV7-7,TGTGCTAGCAGCTACTCGACAGCCTCCGGGGAGCTGTTTTTT,CASSYSTASGELFF
.,.,TRBJ1-2,TRBV9,TGTGCCAGCAGCGCGGGGAATAACTATGGCTACACCTTC,CASSAGNNYGYTF
TRBD1,.,TRBJ2-7,TRBV19,TGTGCCAGTAGCGACAGGGGGCCCTACGAGCAGTACTTC,CASSDRGPYEQYF
.,.,TRBJ1-4,TRBV27,TGTGCCAGCAGTCCCTCCATTCTAACTAATGAAAAACTGTTTTTT,CASSPSILTNEKLFF
.,few,TRBJ1-5,TRBV10-2,TGCGCCAGCACCGAAACGGTGGGGAATTCCCAGCCCCAGCATTTT,CASTETVGNSQPQHF
.,.,TRBJ1-4,TRBV6-5,TGTGCCAGCAGTTACGGAGGGGACCTCAATGAAAAACTGTTTTTT,CASSYGGDLNEKLFF
TRBD2,.,TRBJ2-1,TRBV5-4,TGTGCCAGCACGCGGGGGACTAGCGGCAGCAATGAGCAGTTCTTC,CASTRGTSGSNEQFF
TRBD2,.,TRBJ2-3,TRBV15,TGTGCCACCAGCAGAGGAACTAGCGGTAGCACAGATACGCAGTATTTT,CATSRGTSGSTDTQYF
TRBD1,.,TRBJ2-2,TRBV6-1,TGTGCCAGCAGCGGACAGGGGGCGCTGGGCGGGGAGCTGTTTTTT,CASSGQGALGGELFF
.,.,TRBJ1-2,TRBV6-4,TGTGCCAGCAGTGAAAGGGAATCGCACTATGGCTACACCTTC,CASSERESHYGYTF
TRBD1,.,TRBJ2-2,TRBV15,TGTGCCACCAGCAGCCCGACAGGGGATTGGAACGGGGAGCTGTTTTTT,CATSSPTGDWNGELFF
.,.,TRBJ2-5,TRBV4-1,TGCGCCAGCAGCCACGGACCTCAAGAGACCCAGTACTTC,CASSHGPQETQYF
.,.,TRBJ1-1,TRBV18,TGTGCCAGCTCGGGTGACATCCCCGAGGCGGCTTTCTTT,CASSGDIPEAAFF
TRBD2,.,TRBJ2-7,TRBV5-1,TGCGCCAGCAGCTTGACGGGAGGGCCTTACGAGCAGTACTTC,CASSLTGGPYEQYF
.,.,TRBJ2-7,TRBV5-4,TGTGCCAGCAGCTTTTCGTCCACCTACGAGCAGTACTTC,CASSFSSTYEQYF
.,.,TRBJ2-1,TRBV19,TGTGCCAGTAGTATGGGTGGGGATCGCAATGAGCAGTTCTTC,CASSMGGDRNEQFF
TRBD2,.,TRBJ2-7,TRBV7-9,TGTGCCAGCAGCCAAGGACTAGCGGGGACCCTCTTC,CASSQGLAGTLF
.,few,TRBJ1-1,TRBV19,TGTGCCAGTAGTTCCGCAGGGTACACTGAAGCTTTCTTT,CASSSAGYTEAFF
.,.,TRBJ1-2,TRBV5-4,TGTGCCAGCAGCTTTCTTAGGGAAACAGGCCACTATGGCTACACCTTC,CASSFLRETGHYGYTF
.,.,TRBJ2-7,TRBV5-4,TGTGCCAGCAGCTTGGCGACCGGGACACGCTTCTACGAGCAGTACTTC,CASSLATGTRFYEQYF
TRBD1,.,TRBJ1-5,TRBV28,TGTGCCAGCAGTTCGGGACAGTCTAATCAGCCCCAGCATTTT,CASSSGQSNQPQHF
.,.,TRBJ1-4,TRBV2,TGTGCCAGCAGCCCACGGGGGGAAAAACTGTTTTTT,CASSPRGEKLFF
.,.,TRBJ1-1,TRBV7-9,TGTGCCAGCAGCTTAGACGGGGTGGACGCTTTCTTT,CASSLDGVDAFF
.,.,TRBJ2-3,TRBV7-3,TGTGCCAGCAGCTCCGGGGTATGGGATACGCAGTATTTT,CASSSGVWDTQYF
.,.,TRBJ2-7,TRBV7-9,TGTGCCAGCAGCTTAGTGGTTGAGGGTGTAGTCGAGCAGTACTTC,CASSLVVEGVVEQYF
.,.,TRBJ1-1,TRBV11-3,TGTGCCAGCAGCACCCACAAAAACACTGAAGCTTTCTTT,CASSTHKNTEAFF
TRBD1,.,TRBJ1-2,TRBV5-5,TGTGCCAGCCATGTTGGACAGGGGAATTTTAACTATGGCTACACCTTC,CASHVGQGNFNYGYTF
.,few,TRBJ2-5,TRBV5-1,TGCGCCAGCAGCTTTACCAGACAGAACCAAGAGACCCAGTACTTC,CASSFTRQNQETQYF
.,.,TRBJ1-2,TRBV7-6,TGTGCCAGCAGCTTAGCCTCAGGGGTGTCGGGCTATGGCTACACCTTC,CASSLASGVSGYGYTF
TRBD1,.,TRBJ2-7,TRBV5-4,TGTGCCAGCAGTTCGACAGGGGTGAAGTACGAGCAGTACTTC,CASSSTGVKYEQYF
.,.,TRBJ2-7,TRBV5-8,TGTGCCAGCAGCCCGGACACCCCCCTTCCCAAGCAGTACTTC,CASSPDTPLPKQYF
.,.,TRBJ2-2,TRBV5-1,TGCGCCAGCAGCTCCTCTGGGAGACCGAACACCGGGGAGCTGTTTTTT,CASSSSGRPNTGELFF
.,.,TRBJ1-5,TRBV7-2,TGTGCCAGCAGCTTAAGGGGGACCAGCAATCAGCCCCAGCATTTT,CASSLRGTSNQPQHF
.,.,TRBJ1-1,TRBV14,TGTGCCAGCAGCCATGGGGTCGTCCGGGGGCGTATCACTGAAGCTTTCTTT,CASSHGVVRGRITEAFF
.,.,TRBJ2-1,TRBV30,TGTGCCTGGAGAGCCGCCCACGGCAATGAGCAGTTCTTC,CAWRAAHGNEQFF
TRBD2,once,TRBJ2-1,TRBV11-2,TGTGCCAGCAGCTTAGATGGGAGGGCGGGAGGCATCCATGAGCAGTTCTTC,CASSLDGRAGGIHEQFF
.,.,TRBJ1-1,TRBV5-1,TGCGCCAGCAGCTTGGGACCCCCGAGGGCTGAAGCTTTCTTT,CASSLGPPRAEAFF
TRBD1,.,TRBJ1-4,TRBV2,TGTGCCAGCACCTATACCCTCGGACAGGGATGGGAAAAACTGTTTTTT,CASTYTLGQGWEKLFF
.,.,TRBJ2-1,TRBV6-5,TGTGCCAGCAGTTACTCGGGCGTGGCGAGCCATGAGCAGTTCTTC,CASSYSGVASHEQFF